These T cell receptor beta chains were read from a single sample in a study of identical twins. TCRdb ran MiXCR on the 5' RACE reads and lists one entry per CDR3 protein. The top ten clones hold roughly 1.8% of a sample with approximately 700,000 distinct CDR3 sequences, around 6.1% of them seen once. Sequencing input: naive T cells sorted from blood. These receptors all stem from a young man in good health. CDR3s include the opening cysteine and the closing phenylalanine or tryptophan. The D gene is left open where the match is weak. Size tells how often a clone was seen (once, few, many) or the class of an expanded clone, and some rows leave it out.

few | TRBJ2-1 | TRBV10-3 | - | CAIRGPNEQFF | TGTGCCATCAGGGGTCCCAATGAGCAGTTCTTC
many | TRBJ1-5 | TRBV29-1 | TRBD1 | CSAGGRNQPQHF | TGCAGCGCAGGGGGGAGAAATCAGCCCCAGCATTTT
many | TRBJ2-3 | TRBV5-1 | TRBD1 | CASRSGGHDTQYF | TGCGCCAGCAGATCAGGGGGCCACGATACGCAGTATTTT
- | TRBJ2-7 | TRBV20-1 | - | CSVRDPDHYEQYF | TGCAGTGTCAGGGACCCCGACCACTACGAGCAGTACTTC
many | TRBJ2-2 | TRBV7-9 | - | CASSPQLGTGELFF | TGTGCCAGCTCCCCACAGCTCGGCACCGGGGAGCTGTTTTTT
many | TRBJ2-2 | TRBV5-6 | - | CASSSSGGRYTGELFF | TGTGCCAGCAGCTCCTCCGGGGGACGGTACACCGGGGAGCTGTTTTTT
- | TRBJ2-3 | TRBV7-6 | - | CASSLMTNAADTQYF | TGTGCCAGCAGCTTAATGACCAATGCGGCAGATACGCAGTATTTT
few | TRBJ2-1 | TRBV9 | - | CASNGGGGYNEQFF | TGTGCCAGCAATGGAGGAGGGGGCTACAATGAGCAGTTCTTC
- | TRBJ1-1 | TRBV7-9 | - | CASSLVSGAGEAFF | TGTGCCAGCAGCTTAGTGTCAGGGGCCGGTGAAGCTTTCTTT
- | TRBJ2-7 | TRBV5-1 | - | CASTRGAGEAYEQYF | TGCGCCAGCACGAGGGGGGCAGGGGAGGCCTACGAGCAGTACTTC
- | TRBJ2-1 | TRBV18 | - | CASSLGRESPHNEQFF | TGTGCCAGCTCACTCGGACGGGAATCTCCACACAATGAGCAGTTCTTC